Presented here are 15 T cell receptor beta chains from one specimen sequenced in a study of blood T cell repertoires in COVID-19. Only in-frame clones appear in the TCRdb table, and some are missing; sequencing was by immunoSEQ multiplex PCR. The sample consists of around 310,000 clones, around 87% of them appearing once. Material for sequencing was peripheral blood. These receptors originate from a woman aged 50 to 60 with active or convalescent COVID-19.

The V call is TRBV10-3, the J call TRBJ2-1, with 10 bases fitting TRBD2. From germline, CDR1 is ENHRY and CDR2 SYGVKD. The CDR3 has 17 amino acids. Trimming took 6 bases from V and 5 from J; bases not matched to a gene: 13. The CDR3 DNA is TGTGCCATCAGCTCAAGTAAAGCGGGACTAGCGAACAATGAGCAGTTCTTC. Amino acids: CAISSSKAGLANNEQFF.

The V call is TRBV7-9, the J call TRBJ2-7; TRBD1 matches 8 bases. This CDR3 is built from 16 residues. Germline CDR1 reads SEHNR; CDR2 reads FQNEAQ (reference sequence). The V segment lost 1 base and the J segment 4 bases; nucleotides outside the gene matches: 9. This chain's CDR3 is CASSLDGSDRGYEQYF. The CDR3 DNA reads TGTGCCAGCAGCTTAGATGGGAGTGACAGGGGTTACGAGCAGTACTTC.

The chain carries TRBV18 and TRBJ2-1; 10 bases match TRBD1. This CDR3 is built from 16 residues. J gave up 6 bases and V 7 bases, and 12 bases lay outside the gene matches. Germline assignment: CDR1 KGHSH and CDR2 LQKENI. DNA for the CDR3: TGTGCCAGCTTAGACAATCCGGGACAGGGGTCCAATGAGCAGTTCTTC. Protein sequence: CASLDNPGQGSNEQFF.

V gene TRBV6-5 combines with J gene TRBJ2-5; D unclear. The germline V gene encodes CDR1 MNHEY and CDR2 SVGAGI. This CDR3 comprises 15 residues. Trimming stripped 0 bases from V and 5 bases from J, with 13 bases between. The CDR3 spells CASSYSESSIETQYF. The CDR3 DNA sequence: TGTGCCAGCAGTTACTCGGAGTCTAGTATCGAGACCCAGTACTTC.

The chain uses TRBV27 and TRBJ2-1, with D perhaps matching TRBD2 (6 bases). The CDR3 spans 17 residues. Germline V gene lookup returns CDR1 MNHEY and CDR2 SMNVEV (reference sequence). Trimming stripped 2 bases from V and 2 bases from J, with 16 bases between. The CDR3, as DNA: TGTGCCAGCAGTTTAATGGGGGGATCACTGGCCTACAATGAGCAGTTCTTC. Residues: CASSLMGGSLAYNEQFF.

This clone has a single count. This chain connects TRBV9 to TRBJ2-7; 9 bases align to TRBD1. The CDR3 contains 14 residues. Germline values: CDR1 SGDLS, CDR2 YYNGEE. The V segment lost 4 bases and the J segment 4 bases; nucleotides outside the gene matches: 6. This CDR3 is CASSPGQGAYEQYF. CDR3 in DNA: TGTGCCAGCAGCCCGGGACAGGGAGCATACGAGCAGTACTTC.

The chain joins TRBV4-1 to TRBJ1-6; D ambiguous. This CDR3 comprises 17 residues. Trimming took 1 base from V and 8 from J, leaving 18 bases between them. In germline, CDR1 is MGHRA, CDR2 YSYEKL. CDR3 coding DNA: TGCGCCAGCAGCCAAGGTCGGTCCGTCCGGAGCGATTCACCCCTCCACTTT. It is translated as CASSQGRSVRSDSPLHF.

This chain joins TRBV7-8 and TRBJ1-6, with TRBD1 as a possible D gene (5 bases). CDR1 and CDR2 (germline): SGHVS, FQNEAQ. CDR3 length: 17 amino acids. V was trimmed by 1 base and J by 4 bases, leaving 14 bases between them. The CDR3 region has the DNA TGTGCCAGCAGCTTAGGAGTTGGGGGGGGTTATAATTCACCCCTCCACTTT. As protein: CASSLGVGGGYNSPLHF.

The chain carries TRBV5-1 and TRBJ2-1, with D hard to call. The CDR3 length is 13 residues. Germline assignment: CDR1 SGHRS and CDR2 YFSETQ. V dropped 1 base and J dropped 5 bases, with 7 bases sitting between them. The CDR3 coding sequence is TGCGCCAGCAGCTTGCGAGGAGACAATGAGCAGTTCTTC. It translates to CASSLRGDNEQFF.

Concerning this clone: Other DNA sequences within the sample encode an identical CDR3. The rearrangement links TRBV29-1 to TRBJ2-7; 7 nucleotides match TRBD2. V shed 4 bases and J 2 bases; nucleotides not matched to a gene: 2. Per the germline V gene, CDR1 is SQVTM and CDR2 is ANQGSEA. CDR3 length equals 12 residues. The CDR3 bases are TGCAGCGTTGGGGGGGGAACCTACGAGCAGTACTTC. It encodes CSVGGGTYEQYF.

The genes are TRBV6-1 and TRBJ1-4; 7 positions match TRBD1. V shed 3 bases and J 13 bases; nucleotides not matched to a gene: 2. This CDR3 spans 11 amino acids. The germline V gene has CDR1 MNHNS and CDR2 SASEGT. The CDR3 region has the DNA TGTGCCAGCAGTGACAGGGGGAGACTGTTTTTT. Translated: CASSDRGRLFF.

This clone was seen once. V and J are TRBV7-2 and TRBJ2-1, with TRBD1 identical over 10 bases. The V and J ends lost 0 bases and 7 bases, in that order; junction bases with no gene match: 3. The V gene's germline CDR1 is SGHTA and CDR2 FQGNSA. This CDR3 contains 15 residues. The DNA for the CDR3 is TGTGCCAGCAGCTTAGCGGGACAGGGGTTGAATGAGCAGTTCTTC. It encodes CASSLAGQGLNEQFF.

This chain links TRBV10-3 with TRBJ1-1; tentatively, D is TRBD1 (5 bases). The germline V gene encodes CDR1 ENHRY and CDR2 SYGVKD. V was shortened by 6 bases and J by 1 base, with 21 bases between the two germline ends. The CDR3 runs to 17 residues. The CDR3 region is CAIRERTSGYGNTEAFF. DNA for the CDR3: TGTGCCATCAGGGAAAGGACATCTGGATATGGGAACACTGAAGCTTTCTTT.

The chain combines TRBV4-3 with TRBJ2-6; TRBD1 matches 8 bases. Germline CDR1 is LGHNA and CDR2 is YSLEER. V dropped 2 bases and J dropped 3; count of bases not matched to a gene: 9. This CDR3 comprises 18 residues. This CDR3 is CASSQSMQGASGANVLTF. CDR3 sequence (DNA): TGCGCCAGCAGCCAAAGTATGCAGGGGGCAAGTGGGGCCAACGTCCTGACTTTC.

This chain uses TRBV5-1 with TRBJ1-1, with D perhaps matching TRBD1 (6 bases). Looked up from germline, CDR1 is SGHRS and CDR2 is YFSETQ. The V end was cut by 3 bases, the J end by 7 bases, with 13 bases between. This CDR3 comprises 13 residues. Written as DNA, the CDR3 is TGCGCCAGCAGCTGGGGGCAGGGGTATGAAGCTTTCTTT. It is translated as CASSWGQGYEAFF.